This T cell receptor (beta chain) derives from a study of T cells in Graves' hyperthyroidism and ophthalmopathy (dated by TCRdb to about 2019). Regarding the complete study: Peripheral blood samples were taken at initial diagnosis, before any treatment was given. The 75 to 100 discovery patients were randomly split 7:3 into training and test sets. An independent validation cohort of under 20 hyperthyroidism patients and 17 patients who later progressed to ophthalmopathy tested prospective prediction of ophthalmopathy. To identify TCR V-J signatures that set the groups apart, the researchers used a discovery cohort of 95 to 100 patients, made up of around 42 with Graves' ophthalmopathy and 55 to 65 with stable Graves' hyperthyroidism. In six Graves' hyperthyroidism patients, the study also compared T-cell repertoires from thyroid tissue with T-cell repertoires from blood. The paper reports TCR Vbeta CDR3 sequencing of approximately 140 peripheral blood samples: approximately 41 ophthalmopathy, some 80 hyperthyroidism and around 17 progressor patients. After blood sampling, hyperthyroidism patients were treated with methimazole at a starting dose of 30 mg daily, and ophthalmopathy patients were treated with high-dose intravenous methylprednisolone.

Hyperthyroidism patients were aged 18 to 65 years and newly diagnosed, with disease duration of less than 2 months. Any patient with an uncontrolled infection, another autoimmune disease, pregnancy or lactation was excluded. Diagnoses relied on clinical symptoms, serum thyroxine and TRAb, thyroid ultrasound and orbital computed tomography. Blood from progressor patients was drawn when they were first diagnosed with hyperthyroidism, before any ophthalmopathy symptoms appeared. PBMCs were isolated from 7.5 to 10 ml of fresh peripheral blood by Ficoll-Paque density gradient centrifugation. Patients classed as progressors first received a Graves' hyperthyroidism diagnosis and then went on to develop ophthalmopathy during follow-up. Total RNA was extracted using Trizol reagent, and RNA quality was assessed on an Agilent 2100 Bioanalyzer. CDR3 length: 9 amino acids, cysteine to phenylalanine. Only CDR3 DNA is held: 27 bases, read in frame from base 1. CDR1 and CDR2 are read off the germline V gene (reference sequence) as GTSNPN and SVGIG. V drops 5 bases and J drops 3 bases, leaving 1 base in between.

This clonotype was seen more than once but under ten times. It has no known antigen specificity. No much larger clone is present one base from it, and per-base qualities are unavailable. The TCR beta CDR3 regions were amplified from RNA transcripts. The TCR CDR3 was subjected to a first round of RT-PCR using the HTBI primer set and the Qiagen OneStep RT-PCR kit. Libraries were constructed in a second round of multiplex PCR, after which size selection and purification were carried out. The libraries were sequenced on an Illumina HiSeq2000 using paired-end 100 bp reads. The original methods were these. SOAPnuke was used to process the raw data, throwing out any read that contained adapters or uncalled bases, had a mean Phred below 15, or lacked an exact constant-primer or identifier match. High-quality paired reads were merged with COPE v1.2.5, and unique nucleotide sequences were defined as clonotypes. MiTCR v1.1 was used to align the clonotypes against IMGT TRBV, TRBD and TRBJ reference segments. Only V-J combinations with frequency above 0.0001, covering 99.2% of repertoires, were analysed. The TCS score was defined as the ratio of F50 (clonal expansion) to E x V (chaos), calculated using BLOSUM62-based TCRdist between CDR3 peptides within each V-J. Welch's t-statistics and random forest reduced around 550 V-J features to some 14, which were used in a naive Bayes classifier (R e1071). TCRdb passed the public sequencing reads through fastp at Q25 and MiXCR, retaining productive beta sequences. One record per CDR3 amino acid sequence lists the most common genes and DNA. Here the V and J calls rest on TCRdb's processing, not on the authors' analysis. Recorded for this sample are 380,000 or so distinct CDR3 sequences; roughly 13% of them occurred a single time. The ten biggest clones cover 20% of the sample.

General conclusions and limits of the study: Ophthalmopathy was separated from stable hyperthyroidism by a 13 V-J signature model, with approximately 90% sensitivity and about 81% specificity obtained in cross-validation and 80%/75% obtained in testing. No statistical method was used to set the sample size in advance, and investigators knew the group allocation. Most expanded thyroid clonotypes (frequency above 0.001) were also detected in blood, suggesting blood repertoires may reflect thyroid immune responses. In validation, progression to ophthalmopathy was predicted by the model with approximately 67% sensitivity and under 85% specificity, a median of around 5.9 months before onset.

This clonotype was sampled from a man aged 25 to 40 with Graves' hyperthyroidism that later progressed to Graves' ophthalmopathy. The rearrangement combines TRBV30 with TRBJ2-5, with the identity of the D gene unclear. Sequenced sample: blood. The bases read TGTGCCTGGGAAGAGACCCAGTACTTC. The resulting protein is CAWEETQYF.